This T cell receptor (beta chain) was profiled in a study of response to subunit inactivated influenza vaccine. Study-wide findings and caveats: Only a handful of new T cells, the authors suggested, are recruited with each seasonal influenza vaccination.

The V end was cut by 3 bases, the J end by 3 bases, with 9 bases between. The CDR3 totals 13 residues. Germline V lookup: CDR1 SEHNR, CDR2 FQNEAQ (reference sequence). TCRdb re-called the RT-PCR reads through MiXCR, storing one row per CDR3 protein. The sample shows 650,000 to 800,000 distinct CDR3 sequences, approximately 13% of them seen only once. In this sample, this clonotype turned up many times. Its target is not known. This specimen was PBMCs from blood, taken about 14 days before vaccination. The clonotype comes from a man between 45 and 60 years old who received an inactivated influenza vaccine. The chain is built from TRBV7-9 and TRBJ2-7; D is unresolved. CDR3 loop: CASSLNSIYEQYF. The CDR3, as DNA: TGTGCCAGCAGCTTGAACAGTATCTACGAGCAGTACTTC.